Listed here is a single TCR beta chain. Its specific antigen is unknown. No much larger clone is present one base from it, and per-base qualities are unavailable. Systemically healthy Caucasian individuals from Russia, some 36 in total and aged about 6 to 90 years, were included as donors. Each donor gave ten milliliters of peripheral blood, collected into EDTA-treated Vacutainer tubes. Ficoll-Paque density-gradient centrifugation was used to isolate PBMCs, with at least 7 million per sample. Trizol reagent was used to extract total RNA from PBMCs, with at least 5 micrograms per sample. Naive CD45RAhigh/CD27high T cell percentages were measured by flow cytometry on a PBMC aliquot from every donor. The trim is 3 bases for V and 4 bases for J, with a gap of 9 bases between the germline ends. From cysteine to phenylalanine, the CDR3 is 12 amino acids long. Kept here is only the CDR3 DNA, which spans 36 bases and is read in frame from base 1. The germline V gene (reference sequence) sets CDR1 to DFQATT and CDR2 to SNEGSKA.

Libraries were prepared through 5' RACE. Sequenced on an Illumina HiSeq 2500. The second PCR ran for roughly 7 to 11 cycles and used a J-beta primer mix along with a sample-barcoded 5' primer. Each TCR beta cDNA molecule received a unique molecular identifier from a template-switch 5' adaptor carrying 12 random nucleotides. Each sample yielded at least 2.5 million CDR3-containing paired-end reads. All of the RNA was converted into first-strand cDNA using the Mint cDNA synthesis kit, with a TRBC-specific oligonucleotide serving as the primer. After uracil-DNA glycosylase treatment, a first 18-cycle PCR used universal primers M1SS and BC2_uni_R on all cDNA. The source study handled its data this way. For normalization, 1 million high-quality reads were randomly selected from each sample, with every read carrying a distinct molecular identifier. Instead of being binned into consensus sequences, reads with shared molecular identifiers were discarded. MiTCR, run with a Q25 quality threshold and the strictest error-elimination algorithm, handled CDR3 identification, clonotype clustering and error correction. A nonparametric unseen species model with Euler transformation was used to estimate lower-bound total TCR beta diversity. TCRdb took the public reads, trimmed them with fastp at Q25, ran MiXCR for clone calling and kept in-frame beta chains. A single entry per CDR3 protein holds the most common genes and DNA from its merged rows. The V and J calls were determined by TCRdb, not by the authors. The sample profile shows about 970,000 distinct CDR3 sequences; about 53% of them were found once. The ten largest clones take up about a fifth of the sample.

This sample was taken from a study of blood T cells in healthy people across ages (dated by TCRdb to the mid-2010s). At the level of the whole study: In model experiments, template switching captured roughly one uniquely barcoded TCR beta cDNA molecule for every two T cells. The study measured age-related changes in TCR beta repertoire diversity using deep sequencing normalized with unique cDNA molecular identifiers. The donors were divided into four age groups: young (average about 16 years), middle-aged (around 41), aged (roughly 60) and long-lived (about 80). To avoid experimental bias, donors of different ages were distributed randomly across sequencing lanes. Using the same blood draw, the study looked at two additional independent replicas of 1 million unique cDNA reads for two donors, one aged 18 to 30 and the other aged 80 or older.

Overall study results and their limits: Total diversity estimates from one million sequenced T cells were considered lower bounds and underestimates. Since profiling was done on bulk unsorted PBMCs, naive and antigen-experienced compartments could not be conclusively compared. The long-lived group showed more naive CD4+ T cells, fewer expanded clones and increased TCR diversity than the aged group, suggesting age selection. Donor CMV infection status was unknown, potentially confounding age-related changes in expanded clonotypes. A strong correlation was found between observed TCR beta diversity and the percentage of naive T cells measured by flow cytometry. Observed TCR beta diversity per million T cells fell roughly linearly with age, and a significant reduction was already apparent by age around 40.

The TCR originated in an older woman in good health. The rearrangement combines TRBV20-1 with TRBJ1-2; D gene: possibly TRBD1, on 5 matching bases. Source material: blood. CDR3 protein: CSASFQGYGYTF. The nucleotide sequence is given as TGCAGTGCTAGTTTCCAGGGCTATGGCTACACCTTC.